The 28 T cell receptor beta chains below all came from one sample that was sequenced in a study of cytomegalovirus exposure and HLA in healthy donors. PCR used 60 Vbeta primers and 13 Jbeta primers. Assay used: immunoSEQ multiplex PCR; TCRdb lists only in-frame clones, some missing. The data show 150,000 to 200,000 clones, roughly 80% seen once. Sequenced: PBMCs. These TCRs come from a female donor in good health and CMV-seronegative.

This clone came up once. The chain has TRBV18 and TRBJ2-3; 8 positions agree with TRBD2. In germline, CDR1 is KGHSH, CDR2 LQKENI. Trimming took 4 bases from V and 1 from J; bases not matched to a gene: 4. The CDR3 loop spans 15 amino acids. DNA for the CDR3: TGTGCCAGCTCACAGAGCGGGGGCCGCACAGATACGCAGTATTTT. It translates to CASSQSGGRTDTQYF.

The V call is TRBV5-6, the J call TRBJ2-1; TRBD2 matches 11 bases. Germline CDR1 is SGHDT and CDR2 is YYEEEE. The V segment lost 4 bases and the J segment 4 bases; nucleotides outside the gene matches: 4. This CDR3 comprises 15 residues. The CDR3 DNA reads TGTGCCAGCAGCCTCGGGACTAGCGGTTACAATGAGCAGTTCTTC. Translation: CASSLGTSGYNEQFF.

This clone was observed a few times. The rearrangement uses TRBV7-3 and TRBJ1-5, with 7 bases that match TRBD1. V lost 5 bases and J lost 7; bases outside the gene matches: 5. Germline V lookup: CDR1 SGHTA, CDR2 FQGTGA. The CDR3 covers 13 residues. The CDR3 is CASSRQGGQPQHF. CDR3 DNA sequence: TGTGCCAGCAGCCGACAGGGTGGCCAGCCCCAGCATTTT.

The V and J genes are TRBV7-9 and TRBJ2-1; a weak D match, TRBD2 (7 bases). The germline V and J ends were trimmed by 4 bases and 3 bases, with 19 bases remaining between them. Germline V gene data show CDR1 as SEHNR and CDR2 as FQNEAQ (reference sequence). The CDR3 has 17 residues. The CDR3 here is CASSSGSGGSFYNEQFF. CDR3 nucleotide sequence: TGTGCCAGCAGCTCGGGCTCGGGGGGCAGTTTCTACAATGAGCAGTTCTTC.

The chain uses TRBV19 and TRBJ1-2, with TRBD1 as a possible D gene (6 bases). Trimming took off 1 base at V and 2 bases at J, with 11 bases between the two ends. Germline values: CDR1 LNHDA, CDR2 SQIVND (reference sequence). The CDR3 length is 15 residues. The CDR3 DNA is TGTGCCAGTAGTATAGTTCAGGGGCCGAACTATGGCTACACCTTC. Translation gives CASSIVQGPNYGYTF.

The J gene is TRBJ2-1, the V gene TRBV5-4; 7 positions match TRBD2. Germline CDR1 and CDR2: SGHNT and YYREEE (reference sequence). There are 13 residues in the CDR3. The V segment lost 2 bases and the J segment 7 bases; nucleotides outside the gene matches: 3. The CDR3 nucleotides are TGTGCCAGCAGCTTTACGGGAGGTAATGAGCAGTTCTTC. Translation: CASSFTGGNEQFF.

This chain joins TRBV11-1 and TRBJ2-2; D may be TRBD2 (5 bases). The V end lost 0 bases, the J end lost 5 bases, and 10 bases lay between the germline ends. Germline CDR1 reads SGHAT; CDR2 reads FQDESV (reference sequence). The CDR3 consists of 15 residues. CDR3 DNA sequence: TGTGCCAGCAGCTTAGCAGAGGGAATAACCGGGGAGCTGTTTTTT. This encodes CASSLAEGITGELFF.

A few counts support this clone. The CDR3 region is CASSAGTEAVGYGYTF. CDR3 DNA sequence: TGTGCCAGCAGCGCCGGGACAGAGGCTGTGGGCTATGGCTACACCTTC. The J gene is TRBJ1-2, the V gene TRBV5-4; 7 bases align to TRBD1. The junction had 13 bases not matched to a gene; V was cut back by 4 bases and J by 4 bases. The CDR3 runs to 16 residues. CDR1 SGHNT and CDR2 YYREEE come from the germline V gene (reference sequence).

The CDR3 region has the DNA TGCGCCAGCAGCCAAGACCGGGGATCTGGGGCCAACGTCCTGACTTTC. It codes for CASSQDRGSGANVLTF. This chain connects TRBV4-3 to TRBJ2-6, with a tentative D call TRBD2 (5 bases). V was pared by 0 bases and J by 1 base, with 7 bases between. CDR3 size: 16 residues. Germline V lookup: CDR1 LGHNA, CDR2 YSLEER.

The rearrangement uses TRBV29-1 and TRBJ2-7; 9 bases match TRBD2. Per the germline V gene, CDR1 is SQVTM and CDR2 is ANQGSEA. V gave up 5 bases and J gave up 0 bases; unmatched junction bases: 2. The CDR3 totals 13 residues. The CDR3, as DNA: TGCAGCGTTCCTAGCGGGACCTCCTACGAGCAGTACTTC. Translation gives CSVPSGTSYEQYF.

V usage is TRBV7-9 and J usage is TRBJ2-5; D is perhaps TRBD2 (5 bases). Germline V gives CDR1 SEHNR, CDR2 FQNEAQ (reference sequence). The CDR3 length is 14 residues. V was clipped by 9 bases and J by 11 bases, with 25 bases between them. CDR3 residues: CASQPPGNEVKQYF. The CDR3 region has the DNA TGTGCCAGTCAACCTCCGGGGAACGAGGTAAAACAGTACTTC.

The chain carries TRBV28 and TRBJ2-7, with TRBD2 matching 7 bases. The CDR3 consists of 16 residues. The V segment lost 7 bases and the J segment 2 bases; nucleotides outside the gene matches: 14. Germline CDR1 MDHEN, CDR2 SYDVKM. CDR3 DNA: TGTGCCAGCACCCCTTTTGGTGTGGCGGGAGCCTACGAGCAGTACTTC. Translation gives CASTPFGVAGAYEQYF.

This clone turned up a few times. The V gene is TRBV28, the J gene TRBJ1-2, with TRBD1 as a possible D gene (6 bases). The length of the CDR3 is 15 residues. CDR1 and CDR2 from the germline V gene are MDHEN and SYDVKM. Trimming cost V 5 bases and J 2 bases, with 15 bases left between them. CDR3 loop: CASSQRTAGNYGYTF. The CDR3 DNA is TGTGCCAGCAGTCAAAGGACAGCGGGGAACTATGGCTACACCTTC.

This chain joins TRBV6-6 and TRBJ2-2; 12 nucleotides align to TRBD2. This CDR3 contains 15 residues. The ends lost 6 bases at V and 6 bases at J; junction bases unmatched: 5. CDR1 is MNHNY, CDR2 SVGAGI, per germline (reference sequence). CDR3 in amino acids: CASSLLAGGSGELFF. The CDR3, as DNA: TGTGCCAGCAGCCTACTAGCGGGGGGTTCCGGGGAGCTGTTTTTT.

V gene TRBV28 combines with J gene TRBJ1-1; the D gene is possibly TRBD1 (5 bases). V lost 5 bases and J lost 5, with 15 bases in between. CDR1 MDHEN and CDR2 SYDVKM come from the germline V gene. CDR3 length: 14 residues. The CDR3 sequence is CASSVGGRKTEAFF. The CDR3 DNA reads TGTGCCAGCAGTGTCGGGGGGAGGAAGACTGAAGCTTTCTTT.

The chain carries TRBV5-4 and TRBJ2-7, with TRBD2 matching 9 bases. Trimming removed 1 base from V and 2 bases from J; junction bases left unmatched: 4. This CDR3 is 15 amino acids long. CDR1 and CDR2 from the germline V gene are SGHNT and YYREEE (reference sequence). CDR3 in DNA: TGTGCCAGCAGCTTGAGACTAGCGGATACCTACGAGCAGTACTTC. Its protein is CASSLRLADTYEQYF.

The chain links TRBV9 to TRBJ2-3, with D unclear. The CDR3 length is 14 residues. Germline V CDR1 and CDR2: SGDLS, YYNGEE. V was cut by 2 bases and J by 4 bases, with 11 bases left in between. CDR3: CASSVVYSSDTQYF. In DNA form, the CDR3 reads TGTGCCAGCAGCGTTGTTTACAGCTCAGATACGCAGTATTTT.

This chain joins TRBV5-1 and TRBJ1-4, with 7 bases aligning to TRBD1. Germline CDR1 reads SGHRS; CDR2 reads YFSETQ. The V segment lost 3 bases and the J segment 1 base; nucleotides outside the gene matches: 6. The CDR3 sequence is 16 residues long. Here the CDR3 DNA reads TGCGCCAGCAGCTACTCAGGGGGTAGAACTAATGAAAAACTGTTTTTT. Its translation is CASSYSGGRTNEKLFF.

V is TRBV27 and J is TRBJ2-7, with D possibly being TRBD2 (6 bases). Trimming removed 4 bases at V and 6 bases at J, with 22 bases between. This CDR3 comprises 16 residues. Germline CDR1 MNHEY, CDR2 SMNVEV (reference sequence). CDR3 nucleotides: TGTGCCAGCAGTTCCTATTCTGGCGGGGCCGGGGCCGAGCAGTACTTC. This translates into CASSSYSGGAGAEQYF.

The genes are TRBV6-5 and TRBJ2-2; weak D call: TRBD1 (7 bases). Germline-derived CDR1 and CDR2 are MNHEY and SVGAGI. The CDR3 spans 13 residues. The germline V and J ends were trimmed by 6 bases and 7 bases, with 12 bases remaining between them. Here the CDR3 reads CASRRDSDGELFF. The DNA of the CDR3 is TGTGCCAGCAGGCGGGACAGCGACGGGGAGCTGTTTTTT.

This chain links TRBV7-2 with TRBJ2-7; TRBD2 aligns across 7 bases. Looked up from germline, CDR1 is SGHTA and CDR2 is FQGNSA. The junction had 11 bases not matched to a gene; V was cut back by 6 bases and J by 6 bases. The CDR3 extends over 14 amino acids. The CDR3 loop reads CASRLPGLYREQYF. The CDR3 DNA is TGTGCCAGCAGACTTCCGGGACTATACCGCGAGCAGTACTTC.

CDR3 DNA: TGTGCCAGTAGTGGGACTAGCGGCACAGATACGCAGTATTTT. Protein sequence: CASSGTSGTDTQYF. The chain combines TRBV19 with TRBJ2-3; 10 nucleotides line up with TRBD2. In germline, CDR1 is LNHDA, CDR2 SQIVND (reference sequence). This CDR3 has 14 residues. Trimming cost V 5 bases and J 1 base; bases outside gene matches: 0.

The chain joins TRBV5-8 to TRBJ1-4, with D possibly matching TRBD1 (5 bases). The length of the CDR3 is 15 residues. V lost 2 bases to trimming and J lost 8 bases, with 16 bases between them. Germline-derived CDR1 and CDR2 are SGHTS and YDEGEE. CDR3 sequence (DNA): TGTGCCAGCAGCTTTAATCGGCAGGGAGGCGAAAAACTGTTTTTT. The encoded protein is CASSFNRQGGEKLFF.

V gene TRBV5-1 combines with J gene TRBJ1-1; no clear D. Germline CDR1 reads SGHRS; CDR2 reads YFSETQ. The CDR3 is made up of 16 amino acids. V dropped 4 bases and J dropped 4 bases, with 20 bases sitting between them. This chain's CDR3 is CASSVRVNDDGTEAFF. The DNA of the CDR3 is TGCGCCAGCAGCGTCCGGGTCAACGACGATGGCACTGAAGCTTTCTTT.

The V call is TRBV5-4, the J call TRBJ2-3, with a possible D match to TRBD1 (5 bases). The CDR3 loop spans 16 amino acids. In germline, CDR1 is SGHNT, CDR2 YYREEE (reference sequence). V was pared by 1 base and J by 4 bases, with 16 bases between. The CDR3 coding sequence is TGTGCCAGCAGCTTGAATTTAGGCAGGGAAGCAGATACGCAGTATTTT. Amino acid sequence: CASSLNLGREADTQYF.

The rearrangement uses TRBV9 and TRBJ2-1, with 7 bases aligning to TRBD2. Per the germline V gene, CDR1 is SGDLS and CDR2 is YYNGEE. V trimming: 1 base; J trimming: 5 bases; junction bases outside the gene matches: 9. The CDR3 loop spans 16 amino acids. CDR3 DNA sequence: TGTGCCAGCAGCGTAACCCATCGCGGGGGAGACAATGAGCAGTTCTTC. This translates into CASSVTHRGGDNEQFF.

The V and J genes are TRBV4-1 and TRBJ2-7; D not certain. This CDR3 is 14 amino acids long. The germline gives CDR1 MGHRA, CDR2 YSYEKL. V was pared by 1 base and J by 2 bases, with 9 bases between. The CDR3 spells CASSQGLQTYEQYF. The CDR3 region has the DNA TGCGCCAGCAGCCAAGGGCTTCAGACCTACGAGCAGTACTTC.

V usage is TRBV9 and J usage is TRBJ1-5; the match to TRBD1 covers 7 bases. The CDR3 runs to 16 residues. The V gene end was trimmed by 0 bases and the J gene end by 5 bases; junction bases not matched to a gene: 8. Germline CDR1 reads SGDLS; CDR2 reads YYNGEE. CDR3 sequence reads: CASSVGEDRSYQPQHF. Written as DNA, the CDR3 is TGTGCCAGCAGCGTAGGGGAGGACAGGTCTTATCAGCCCCAGCATTTT.